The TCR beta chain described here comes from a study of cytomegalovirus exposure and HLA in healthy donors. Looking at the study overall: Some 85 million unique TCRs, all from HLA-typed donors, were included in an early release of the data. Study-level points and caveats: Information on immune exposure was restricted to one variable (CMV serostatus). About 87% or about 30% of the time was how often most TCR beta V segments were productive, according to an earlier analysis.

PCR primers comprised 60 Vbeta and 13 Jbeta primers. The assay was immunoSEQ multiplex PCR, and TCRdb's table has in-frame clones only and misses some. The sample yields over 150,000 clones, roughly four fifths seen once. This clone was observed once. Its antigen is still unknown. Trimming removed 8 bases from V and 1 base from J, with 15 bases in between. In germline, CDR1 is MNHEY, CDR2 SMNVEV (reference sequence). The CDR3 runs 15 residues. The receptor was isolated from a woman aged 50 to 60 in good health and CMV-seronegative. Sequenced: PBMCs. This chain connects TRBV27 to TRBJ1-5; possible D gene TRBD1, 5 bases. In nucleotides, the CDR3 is TGTGCCAGCGGGAAAGGGGCAATAAGCAATCAGCCCCAGCATTTT. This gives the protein CASGKGAISNQPQHF.